Here is one T cell receptor beta chain with its context. The use of a sample-barcoded 5' primer and a J-beta primer mix characterized a second PCR of roughly 6 to 11 cycles. Through a template-switch adaptor with 12 random nucleotides, each cDNA molecule received a tag. Using its own MiXCR run on the 5' RACE reads, TCRdb lists one record per CDR3 protein. The sample includes roughly 1.4 million distinct CDR3 sequences, roughly 60% seen only once; the top ten take over 6.5%. This sample was included in a study of blood T cells in healthy people across ages. With 2 bases removed from V and 5 bases from J, the gap between germline ends came to 9 bases. The CDR3 runs to 14 residues.

Sequencing was done on a sample of blood. V usage is TRBV12-3 or TRBV12-4 and J usage is TRBJ1-4; the D is unclear. The TCR sequence derives from a man in his late teens or twenties in good health. CDR3 loop: CASSLHLRNEKLFF. The CDR3 DNA follows: TGTGCCAGCAGTTTACATCTTCGGAATGAAAAACTGTTTTTT.